The 10 T cell receptor beta chains below all came from one sample that was sequenced in a study of cytomegalovirus exposure and HLA in healthy donors. 13 Jbeta primers and 60 Vbeta primers were used for the PCR. Profiled with immunoSEQ multiplex PCR; TCRdb holds only in-frame clones, not every one. Across around 60,000 clones, the top ten clones capture 3.6% of the sample. Sequenced: PBMCs. All receptors come from a woman in her late teens or twenties in good health and CMV-seronegative.

CDR3 sequence (DNA): TGTGCCAGCAGTTACTCGACCACAGATCCTAACTATGGCTACACCTTC. This sequence encodes CASSYSTTDPNYGYTF. The chain carries TRBV6-5 and TRBJ1-2; no definite D call. V was clipped by 0 bases and J by 0 bases, with 11 bases between them. The CDR3 extends over 16 amino acids. In germline, CDR1 is MNHEY, CDR2 SVGAGI.

The CDR3 sequence: CASSQGQNTEAFF. The CDR3 DNA reads TGCGCCAGCAGCCAAGGGCAGAACACTGAAGCTTTCTTT. The V and J genes are TRBV4-1 and TRBJ1-1, with D unclear. Per germline, CDR1 MGHRA and CDR2 YSYEKL. CDR3 length equals 13 residues. Trimming pared 1 base from V and 1 base from J, leaving 4 bases between.

This chain links TRBV19 with TRBJ1-5; TRBD1 aligns across 9 bases. CDR3 length: 15 residues. Germline-derived CDR1 and CDR2 are LNHDA and SQIVND (reference sequence). Trimming took 4 bases from V and 7 from J; bases not matched to a gene: 8. The CDR3 nucleotides read TGTGCCAGTAGTACCTCGGGGACAGGGTTCCAGCCCCAGCATTTT. Protein sequence: CASSTSGTGFQPQHF. The full variable domain, its missing parts supplied by reference TRBV19 and TRBJ1-5, is DGGITQSPKYLFRKEGQNVTLSCEQNLNHDAMYWYRQDPGQGLRLIYYSQIVNDFQKGDIAEGYSVSREKKESFPLTVTSAQKNPTAFYLCASSTSGTGFQPQHFGDGTRLSIL.

The rearrangement uses TRBV6-5 and TRBJ2-7; TRBD1 might be the D (6 bases). There are 14 residues in the CDR3. CDR1 is MNHEY, CDR2 SVGAGI, per germline. Trimming removed 5 bases at V and 0 bases at J, with 11 bases between. The CDR3 here is CASSTGSLSYEQYF. CDR3 sequence (DNA): TGTGCCAGCAGTACAGGGTCCCTCTCCTACGAGCAGTACTTC.

V usage is TRBV7-9 and J usage is TRBJ2-1; 9 bases line up with TRBD2. The CDR3 has 15 amino acids. Unmatched junction bases numbered 11, after V lost 5 bases and J lost 9 bases. Per the germline V gene, CDR1 is SEHNR and CDR2 is FQNEAQ (reference sequence). Written as DNA, the CDR3 is TGTGCCAGCAGCGAAGCGGGAGGCTCATCTCCTGAGCAGTTCTTC. This sequence encodes CASSEAGGSSPEQFF.

The chain has TRBV5-1 and TRBJ1-2; the D is unclear. CDR3 size: 14 residues. Trimming took off 0 bases at V and 6 bases at J, with 12 bases between the two ends. Germline CDR1 and CDR2: SGHRS and YFSETQ. DNA for the CDR3: TGCGCCAGCAGCTTGGGGGCCTCCATGGATGGCTACACCTTC. Translated: CASSLGASMDGYTF. The variable domain in full, completed from reference TRBV5-1 and TRBJ1-2, reads KAGVTQTPRYLIKTRGQQVTLSCSPISGHRSVSWYQQTPGQGLQFLFEYFSETQRNKGNFPGRFSGRQFSNSRSEMNVSTLELGDSALYLCASSLGASMDGYTFGSGTRLTVV.

A remark on this clone: A read error may account for a junction end that differs from germline. The CDR3 region has the DNA TGTGCTAGCAGCTCACAGACAGGGGAGAACACTGAAGCTTTCTTT. It translates to CASSSQTGENTEAFF. This chain uses TRBV7-7 with TRBJ1-1; TRBD1 aligns across 8 bases. The CDR3 is 15 amino acids. CDR1 and CDR2 from the germline V gene are SSHAT and FNYEAQ (reference sequence).

This chain links TRBV7-3 with TRBJ1-5; TRBD1 matches at 9 bases. Germline values: CDR1 SGHTA, CDR2 FQGTGA. The CDR3 sequence is 13 residues long. Losses at the gene ends were 5 bases for V and 10 bases for J; bases not matched to a gene: 6. For the CDR3, the DNA is TGTGCCAGCAGCCTAGGACAGGGGCAACCCCAGCATTTT. Its translation is CASSLGQGQPQHF.

The chain has TRBV28 and TRBJ2-1; 9 bases fit TRBD1. This CDR3 has 17 amino acids. Trimming removed 3 bases from V and 5 bases from J; junction bases left unmatched: 11. Looked up from germline, CDR1 is MDHEN and CDR2 is SYDVKM. The CDR3 DNA is TGTGCCAGCAGTTTTCCCCGGGACAGGGAGACCGACAATGAGCAGTTCTTC. Its translation: CASSFPRDRETDNEQFF.

V and J are TRBV30 and TRBJ2-7; tentative D call: TRBD2 (7 bases). V was shortened by 3 bases and J by 4 bases, with 16 bases between the two germline ends. The germline V gene has CDR1 GTSNPN and CDR2 SVGIG (reference sequence). The CDR3 spans 14 residues. CDR3 in amino acids: CAWRWGGRWYEQYF. CDR3 DNA sequence: TGTGCCTGGAGGTGGGGGGGGCGTTGGTACGAGCAGTACTTC.